Listed below are T cell receptor beta chains from one sample, sequenced in a study of PD-1 blockade in classical Hodgkin lymphoma. Repertoires were generated with immunoSEQ multiplex PCR, while TCRdb's copy carries only in-frame clones and drops some. Of 100,000 or so clones in the sample, roughly nine tenths were seen once. Material: peripheral blood mononuclear cells (PBMCs), obtained before the fourth cycle of nivolumab. The receptors stem from a human donor with classical Hodgkin lymphoma. CDR3s include the opening cysteine and the closing phenylalanine or tryptophan. The order of the fields is clone size, V gene, J gene, D gene, CDR3 DNA, CDR3 protein. A D gene is named only where the DNA matches it firmly. Not every row has a clone size; where given, it reads once, few, many or a size class.

-	TRBV6-1	TRBJ2-7	TRBD1	TGTGCCAGCAGCCCAGTACCGGACAGGGGCGAGCAGTACTTC	CASSPVPDRGEQYF
once	TRBV2	TRBJ1-5	-	TGTGCCAGCAGTGAAAGGGCGGGGTTAAGGCCCCAGCATTTT	CASSERAGLRPQHF
-	TRBV5-4	TRBJ2-2	TRBD2	TGTGCCAGCAGCTTTTCCCTAGCGGGAGCGGGCGGGGAGCTGTTTTTT	CASSFSLAGAGGELFF
-	TRBV7-2	TRBJ2-1	-	TGTGCCAGCAGCTTATCGCAGGCCCCTTTAGGTGAGCAGTTCTTC	CASSLSQAPLGEQFF
-	TRBV9	TRBJ2-1	-	TGTGCCAGCAGCGCCCGCCCCGGGATTAACGGGGATGAGCAGTTCTTC	CASSARPGINGDEQFF
-	TRBV1	TRBJ2-5	-	TGCACCAGCAGCCAAGCGAGGTTCGGTGGGACCCAGTACTTC	CTSSQARFGGTQYF
-	TRBV30	TRBJ1-1	TRBD1	TGTGCCTGGAGTCCTCCGAGGACAGGTTGGGGTGATGAAGCTTTCTTT	CAWSPPRTGWGDEAFF
-	TRBV19	TRBJ1-3	-	TGTGCCAGCCAAATTGTCTCTGGAAACACCATATATTTT	CASQIVSGNTIYF
-	TRBV7-2	TRBJ1-5	-	TGTGCCAGCAGCCCCCGGGGCGGGGTTCAGCCCCAGCATTTT	CASSPRGGVQPQHF
-	TRBV21-1	TRBJ2-7	-	TGTGCCAGCAGCAAAGACCCATCGGAAAATGATTGGTACGAGCAGTACTTC	CASSKDPSENDWYEQYF
-	TRBV7-2	TRBJ2-1	-	TGTGCCAGCAGCACCGACAAGAGCTCCTACAATGAGCAGTTCTTC	CASSTDKSSYNEQFF
-	TRBV7-6	TRBJ2-3	TRBD2	TGTGCCAGCAGCTTAGCGCGGGCTAGCGGGAGTCGGGATACGCAGTATTTT	CASSLARASGSRDTQYF
-	TRBV12-2	TRBJ1-1	-	TGTGCAAGTCGCTTAGCCCTTCGGGAAAGGGGGCAGGTCACTGAAGCTTTCTTT	CASRLALRERGQVTEAFF
-	TRBV28	TRBJ1-1	-	TGTGCCAGCGCCCGGGGGAGAGGGAGTAGCACTGAAGCTTTCTTT	CASARGRGSSTEAFF
-	TRBV28	TRBJ2-5	TRBD1	TGTGCCAGCAGTTTATTAGGGCCCCTCCCACAGGGGCAAGAGACCCAGTACTTC	CASSLLGPLPQGQETQYF
-	TRBV28	TRBJ2-7	-	TGTGCCAGCAGTTTTTTGTACAGGGACATCTACGAGCAGTACTTC	CASSFLYRDIYEQYF
-	TRBV29-1	TRBJ2-7	TRBD2	TGCAGCGTCGGGACTACCCCCTACGAGCAGTACTTC	CSVGTTPYEQYF
-	TRBV7-6	TRBJ2-1	-	TGTGCCAGCAGCTCCCTCGGGACTTCTCAGACCCGCCGCGATGAGCAGTTCTTC	CASSSLGTSQTRRDEQFF
-	TRBV19	TRBJ2-7	TRBD1	TGTGCCAGTAGTATACAGGGGGCCAACTACGAGCAGTACTTC	CASSIQGANYEQYF
-	TRBV6-5	TRBJ2-7	TRBD2	TGTGCCAGCAGTTTGCTCAGCGGGGGCCGAAAGTACTTC	CASSLLSGGRKYF
-	TRBV28	TRBJ1-1	-	TGTGCCAGCAGTCCCTACGGCACCGAGCACACTGAAGCTTTCTTT	CASSPYGTEHTEAFF
-	TRBV6-5	TRBJ1-5	TRBD1	TGTGCCAGCAGTTCTATTACAGGGGGCGGCAATCAGCCCCAGCATTTT	CASSSITGGGNQPQHF
-	TRBV20-1	TRBJ2-7	-	TGCAGTGTCGGGCCTTACGAGCAGTACTTC	CSVGPYEQYF
-	TRBV7-6	TRBJ2-7	-	TGTGCCAGCAGCGCTGAAAACAAGGCAACAGGGACCTACGAGCAGTACTTC	CASSAENKATGTYEQYF
-	TRBV6-5	TRBJ2-7	TRBD1	TGTGCCAGCAGTTACGGACAGGGAGCCTACGAGCAGTACTTC	CASSYGQGAYEQYF
-	TRBV10-1	TRBJ2-3	-	TGCGCCAGCAGTGAAAAGACTAGTAACCCCGCAGATACGCAGTATTTT	CASSEKTSNPADTQYF
-	TRBV7-6	TRBJ2-1	-	TGTGCCAGCAGCCCCAGACTTTCCTACAATGAGCAGTTCTTC	CASSPRLSYNEQFF
-	TRBV7-9	TRBJ1-2	-	TGTGCCAGCAGCTTAGCATCCCCTAACTATGGCTACACCTTC	CASSLASPNYGYTF
few	TRBV5-4	TRBJ2-7	-	TGTGCCAGCAGTACAGAGTACGAGCAGTACTTC	CASSTEYEQYF
few	TRBV30	TRBJ1-1	-	TGTGCCTGGACCGTGACAGCCCCGAACACTGAAGCTTTCTTT	CAWTVTAPNTEAFF
-	TRBV5-1	TRBJ1-2	-	TGCGCCAGCAGCTCGGGACTTGACTATGGCTACACCTTC	CASSSGLDYGYTF
-	TRBV11-2	TRBJ1-4	TRBD1	TGTGCCAGCAGCCCCCCGACAGGGTGGAGAGCTAATGAAAAACTGTTTTTT	CASSPPTGWRANEKLFF
-	TRBV29-1	TRBJ2-3	-	TGCAGCGTTGGGGGGCAGGGACCCGATACGCAGTATTTT	CSVGGQGPDTQYF
-	TRBV10-1	TRBJ2-3	TRBD1	TGCGCCAGCAGTGGAGGGGGGACAGGTTCGACAGATACGCAGTATTTT	CASSGGGTGSTDTQYF